The 21 T cell receptor beta chains given below trace back to one sample, sequenced in a study of cytomegalovirus exposure and HLA in healthy donors. The PCR ran on 60 Vbeta and 13 Jbeta primers. The assay was immunoSEQ multiplex PCR, and TCRdb's table has in-frame clones only and misses some. The data hold about 160,000 clones, with 65% to 85% observed a single time. The sample comprised PBMCs. The source is a male donor in good health and CMV-seropositive.

The chain uses TRBV18 and TRBJ1-1; tentative D call: TRBD1 (5 bases). V was trimmed by 6 bases and J by 0 bases, leaving 17 bases between them. CDR3 length equals 16 residues. The germline V gene has CDR1 KGHSH and CDR2 LQKENI. CDR3 sequence: CASSRGGGHMNTEAFF. The CDR3 DNA is TGTGCCAGCTCCAGAGGCGGGGGTCATATGAACACTGAAGCTTTCTTT.

V usage is TRBV7-3 and J usage is TRBJ2-3, with 10 bases lining up with TRBD2. The CDR3 runs to 18 residues. The ends lost 1 base at V and 2 bases at J; junction bases unmatched: 9. CDR1 and CDR2 (germline): SGHTA, FQGTGA. CDR3 nucleotide sequence: TGTGCCAGCAGCTTAAACCCACCACTAGCGGGGTTCACAGATACGCAGTATTTT. Translating it yields CASSLNPPLAGFTDTQYF.

The chain is built from TRBV6-4 and TRBJ1-2; maybe TRBD1 (5 bases). The CDR3 consists of 13 residues. In germline, CDR1 is MRHNA, CDR2 SNTAGT. The ends were cut back, 5 bases at V and 8 bases at J, with 15 bases in the middle. The CDR3 DNA reads TGTGCCAGCAGTCCTACCGCGGAGGGGGGCTACACCTTC. It specifies CASSPTAEGGYTF.

The chain joins TRBV13 to TRBJ2-7; 7 bases are shared with TRBD2. The length of the CDR3 is 13 residues. From germline, CDR1 is PRHDT and CDR2 FYEKMQ (reference sequence). Unmatched junction bases numbered 6, after V lost 8 bases and J lost 2 bases. The CDR3 DNA follows: TGTGCCAGCTCGAAAGCGGGGCCCTACGAGCAGTACTTC. Amino acid sequence: CASSKAGPYEQYF.

The J gene is TRBJ2-1, the V gene TRBV29-1; 9 nucleotides align to TRBD2. V dropped 6 bases and J dropped 7; count of bases not matched to a gene: 13. The CDR3 covers 15 residues. From germline, CDR1 is SQVTM and CDR2 ANQGSEA. The CDR3 spells CSVGGTSNSRNEQFF. CDR3 sequence (DNA): TGCAGCGTAGGGGGGACTAGCAATAGCAGGAATGAGCAGTTCTTC.

The rearrangement uses TRBV5-1 and TRBJ2-3; D unclear. The CDR3 contains 11 residues. V gave up 5 bases and J gave up 4 bases, with 5 bases separating them. CDR1 is SGHRS and CDR2 is YFSETQ in the germline V gene. DNA for the CDR3: TGCGCCAGCAGACTCGCAGATACGCAGTATTTT. Amino acid sequence: CASRLADTQYF.

V and J are TRBV9 and TRBJ2-7, with D tentatively TRBD2 (6 bases). Germline-derived CDR1 and CDR2 are SGDLS and YYNGEE. The CDR3 is 16 residues long. The germline V and J ends were trimmed by 0 bases and 4 bases, with 17 bases remaining between them. Here the CDR3 reads CASSVAGLARGYEQYF. For the CDR3, the DNA is TGTGCCAGCAGCGTAGCTGGGCTAGCGAGGGGTTACGAGCAGTACTTC.

The chain is built from TRBV7-2 and TRBJ2-7; D might be TRBD2 (6 bases). Deletions cut 5 bases from V and 2 bases from J, with 13 bases between. CDR1 SGHTA and CDR2 FQGNSA come from the germline V gene. This CDR3 spans 14 amino acids. The CDR3 protein is CASSLLAGPYEQYF. CDR3 sequence (DNA): TGTGCCAGCAGCCTCCTGGCGGGACCCTACGAGCAGTACTTC.

The chain carries TRBV7-2 and TRBJ2-7, with TRBD2 identical over 11 bases. Germline CDR1 is SGHTA and CDR2 is FQGNSA. CDR3 length equals 14 residues. Trimming cost V 7 bases and J 5 bases; bases outside gene matches: 7. CDR3 loop: CASTTSGSFNEQYF. CDR3 DNA: TGTGCCAGCACAACTAGCGGGAGTTTTAACGAGCAGTACTTC.

The V gene is TRBV7-6, the J gene TRBJ1-3; possibly TRBD1 for D (6 bases). CDR3 length equals 17 residues. Trimming removed 4 bases from V and 0 bases from J, with 16 bases in between. Germline lookup yields CDR1 SGHVS and CDR2 FNYEAQ. The CDR3 reads CASSSTGPYDSGNTIYF. As DNA, the CDR3 is TGTGCCAGCAGCTCTACAGGGCCTTACGACTCTGGAAACACCATATATTTT.

V usage is TRBV29-1 and J usage is TRBJ1-3, with 8 bases aligning to TRBD1. V gave up 3 bases and J gave up 3 bases; unmatched junction bases: 4. The length of the CDR3 is 14 residues. The germline V gene encodes CDR1 SQVTM and CDR2 ANQGSEA. The CDR3 sequence: CSVDWTGSGNTIYF. For the CDR3, the DNA is TGCAGCGTTGATTGGACAGGGAGTGGAAACACCATATATTTT. Using reference TRBV29-1 and TRBJ1-3 for the parts outside the CDR3, the full variable domain is SAVISQKPSRDICQRGTSLTIQCQVDSQVTMMFWYRQQPGQSLTLIATANQGSEATYESGFVIDKFPISRPNLTFSTLTVSNMSPEDSSIYLCSVDWTGSGNTIYFGEGSWLTVV.

The sample holds one count of this clone. Relative to the germline gene, one junction end is altered; a read error may explain this. This chain links TRBV28 with TRBJ1-1; maybe TRBD1 (6 bases). Germline loops: CDR1 MDHEN, CDR2 SYDVKM. The CDR3 extends over 14 amino acids. The CDR3 sequence: CASSLWGARTGAFF. CDR3 nucleotides: TGTGCCAGCAGTTTATGGGGGGCCAGGACTGGAGCTTTCTTT.

V is TRBV19 and J is TRBJ2-2; 13 bases line up with TRBD2. CDR3 length: 20 residues. Trimming at V came to 6 bases and at J to 4 bases, leaving 17 bases not matched to a gene. Germline CDR1 is LNHDA and CDR2 is SQIVND (reference sequence). CDR3 amino acids: CASSFSPGLAGLFPTGELFF. The CDR3, as DNA: TGTGCCAGTAGCTTTTCTCCGGGACTAGCGGGGTTGTTTCCCACCGGGGAGCTGTTTTTT.

This chain connects TRBV30 to TRBJ1-6, with a tentative D call TRBD1 (5 bases). Trimming cost V 5 bases and J 7 bases, with 6 bases left between them. This CDR3 has 11 amino acids. From germline, CDR1 is GTSNPN and CDR2 SVGIG (reference sequence). CDR3 nucleotide sequence: TGTGCCTGGGCAGGGAATTCACCCCTCCACTTT. This gives the protein CAWAGNSPLHF.

This clone was seen more than once but under ten times. The chain recombines TRBV6-1 with TRBJ1-2; TRBD1 might be the D (5 bases). The CDR3 consists of 16 residues. The germline gives CDR1 MNHNS, CDR2 SASEGT. V was cut by 3 bases and J by 1 base, with 15 bases left in between. The CDR3 reads CASSDRVGGINYGYTF. In DNA, the CDR3 is TGTGCCAGCAGTGACAGGGTCGGCGGGATTAACTATGGCTACACCTTC.

V gene TRBV29-1 combines with J gene TRBJ2-5, with D possibly matching TRBD2 (6 bases). The tail of the sequence fits TRBJ2-7 better, so the J call may be wrong. The CDR3 is made up of 14 amino acids. CDR1 is SQVTM and CDR2 is ANQGSEA in the germline V gene. The CDR3 sequence: CSVELAGPPYEQYF. The CDR3 nucleotides read TGCAGCGTTGAACTGGCGGGACCCCCCTACGAGCAGTACTTC.

The V and J genes are TRBV21-1 and TRBJ1-5; the tabulated D call, TRBD1, remains unverified against the DNA. TRBV21-1 is a pseudogene. The CDR3 runs 16 residues. The CDR3 reads CASSKVVRQGDQPQHF. CDR3 sequence (DNA): TGTGCCAGCAGCAAAGTAGTAAGACAGGGGGATCAGCCCCAGCATTTT.

The genes are TRBV11-3 and TRBJ2-5, with 10 bases matching TRBD1. Trimming took 5 bases from V and 11 from J; bases not matched to a gene: 5. This CDR3 spans 12 amino acids. Germline V gene data show CDR1 as SGHNT and CDR2 as YENEEA. The chain's CDR3 is CASSPGTGEQYF. The DNA for the CDR3 is TGTGCCAGCAGCCCGGGGACAGGGGAGCAGTACTTC.

The chain has TRBV6-5 and TRBJ2-1; 7 nucleotides agree with TRBD2. The CDR3 contains 15 residues. The germline V gene has CDR1 MNHEY and CDR2 SVGAGI. The trim removed 8 bases at V and 7 bases at J, leaving 14 bases unmatched. This chain's CDR3 is CASGRFGTNRNEQFF. The CDR3 DNA sequence: TGTGCCAGCGGTCGTTTCGGGACTAACCGGAATGAGCAGTTCTTC.

The V gene is TRBV27, the J gene TRBJ2-5; D remains ambiguous. There are 15 residues in the CDR3. The germline CDR1 and CDR2 sequences are MNHEY and SMNVEV (reference sequence). V was cut by 6 bases and J by 0 bases, with 14 bases left in between. CDR3 sequence (DNA): TGTGCCAGCAGCCGACAACACCTGTACCAAGAGACCCAGTACTTC. This codes for CASSRQHLYQETQYF.

The V and J genes are TRBV6-4 and TRBJ1-2, with 9 bases fitting TRBD1. Germline V CDR1 and CDR2: MRHNA, SNTAGT. This CDR3 is built from 13 residues. J lost 8 bases, V lost 5 bases, and 6 bases had no gene match. Written as DNA, the CDR3 is TGTGCCAGCAGTCCCGAAACAGGGGGCGGCTACACCTTC. Translated, it gives CASSPETGGGYTF.